This T cell receptor (beta chain) was profiled in a study of shared T cell receptors in the human thymus. Assay: immunoSEQ multiplex PCR; the TCRdb copy retains only in-frame clones and omits some. There are about 380,000 clones in the sample; more than 85% occur only once, and around 0.019% lies in the top ten. The sequence was obtained from a human donor. Material: thymocytes.

The CDR3 is CASSSHRPPTHEQYF. The CDR3 DNA follows: TGTGCCAGCAGCTCCCACCGCCCACCCACCCACGAGCAGTACTTC. The chain employs TRBV11-2 and TRBJ2-7; no clear D gene. The CDR3 is 15 amino acids. From germline, CDR1 is SGHAT and CDR2 FQNNGV. V lost 4 bases, J lost 5 bases, and 18 bases lay in between.